Listed here is a single T cell receptor beta chain. The antigen is undetermined. The CDR3 spans 15 residues. The germline CDR1 and CDR2 sequences are SNHLY and FYNNEI. The sorting of each CD8+ T cell subset was done in triplicate, at about 300,000 cells each. The study made its TRB cDNA libraries by 5' RACE, adding UMI labels. From its re-call of the 5' RACE reads, TCRdb lists each CDR3 protein once, without DNA. The sample holds some 40,000 distinct CDR3 sequences. The source of the sample is a study of CXCR3-negative and CXCR3-positive naive CD8 T cells. The study, taken as a whole, reports: Naive CXCR3-positive and CXCR3-negative cells shared TRBV-TRBJ usage; memory cells diverged. For memory CD8+ cells diversity was much lower, but both naive subsets had comparably high diversity.

The clonotype originates from a human donor in good health. Some clones in this sample may be carry-over from other donors' samples. The rearrangement joins TRBV2 to TRBJ2-2; the TCRdb D gene call, TRBD1, has no DNA to confirm it. The specimen sequenced was memory CD8+ T cells from blood. CDR3 loop: CASFATQTGTGELFF.